The 20 T cell receptor beta chains given below trace back to one sample, sequenced in a study of blood T cell repertoires in COVID-19. The method was immunoSEQ multiplex PCR; TCRdb's version includes in-frame clones alone and lacks a portion of them. The table records over 200,000 clones, 80% to 90% of them present only once. The sequenced sample was peripheral blood. The source of these receptors is a young man with COVID-19, enrolled during active disease.

The CDR3, as DNA: TGTGCTAGTGCCCCCTTCCTGAACACGGGATCTAACTATGGCTACACCTTC. Protein: CASAPFLNTGSNYGYTF. V and J are TRBV12-5 and TRBJ1-2, with D unresolved. Germline lookup yields CDR1 LGHNT and CDR2 FRNRAP. CDR3 size: 17 residues. V lost 7 bases to trimming and J lost 0 bases, with 21 bases between them.

The chain uses TRBV5-4 and TRBJ2-2; 8 positions match TRBD2. V lost 0 bases and J lost 3; bases outside the gene matches: 10. CDR3 length equals 18 residues. CDR1 is SGHNT, CDR2 YYREEE, per germline (reference sequence). CDR3 protein: CASSLGWAPGGYTGELFF. CDR3 DNA: TGTGCCAGCAGCTTGGGCTGGGCGCCGGGAGGGTACACCGGGGAGCTGTTTTTT.

The CDR3 DNA is TGTGCCAGCAGCCAAGGACCCTACAGGGGGCGACAAAAGACCCAGTACTTC. It yields the protein CASSQGPYRGRQKTQYF. The chain employs TRBV4-2 and TRBJ2-5; 9 bases fit TRBD1. From germline, CDR1 is LGHNA and CDR2 YNFKEQ. The CDR3 totals 17 residues. V shed 1 base and J 6 bases; nucleotides not matched to a gene: 12.

The V call is TRBV27, the J call TRBJ2-1, with 13 bases matching TRBD2. CDR1 and CDR2 from the germline V gene are MNHEY and SMNVEV (reference sequence). CDR3 size: 19 residues. J was trimmed by 6 bases and V by 4 bases; bases with no gene match: 15. CDR3 coding DNA: TGTGCCAGCAGTTCCTCAGGGGCACCAGGACTAGCGGGAGTCAATGAGCAGTTCTTC. Amino acids: CASSSSGAPGLAGVNEQFF.

This clone was seen just once. It is unclear where the CDR3 begins or ends on the DNA, so no DNA is shown, and the CDR3 is as TCRdb lists it. The V call is TRBV12-3 or TRBV12-4, the J call TRBJ1-2; the DNA was not used to check the table's D call, TRBD1. Counting both end residues, the CDR3 totals 11 amino acids. The CDR3 reads CASSWAEGNTF.

V usage is TRBV18 and J usage is TRBJ2-7, with a weak D call TRBD2 (6 bases). Germline-derived CDR1 and CDR2 are KGHSH and LQKENI. The CDR3 has 15 amino acids. Between the trimmed V and J ends, which lost 1 base and 6 bases, there was a span of 16 bases. The CDR3 is CASSPLRLDSSEQYF. The CDR3 DNA sequence: TGTGCCAGCTCACCACTTAGACTAGATTCGTCCGAGCAGTACTTC.

This chain joins TRBV19 and TRBJ1-2; TRBD1 agrees at 8 bases. The germline V gene encodes CDR1 LNHDA and CDR2 SQIVND (reference sequence). This CDR3 region has 16 residues. V shed 5 bases and J 4 bases; nucleotides not matched to a gene: 12. CDR3 in DNA: TGTGCCAGTAGTCCTCACATAGGACAGGGCATCTATGGCTACACCTTC. This codes for CASSPHIGQGIYGYTF.

The rearrangement uses TRBV7-9 and TRBJ1-1; D gene uncertain. The CDR3 sequence is 11 residues long. The germline CDR1 and CDR2 sequences are SEHNR and FQNEAQ (reference sequence). With 5 bases removed from V and 3 bases from J, the gap between germline ends came to 4 bases. CDR3: CASSAYTEAFF. In nucleotides, the CDR3 is TGTGCCAGCAGCGCGTACACTGAAGCTTTCTTT.

The chain employs TRBV7-8 and TRBJ1-2, with 8 bases that match TRBD1. The CDR3 is 12 residues long. Unmatched junction bases numbered 9, after V lost 10 bases and J lost 8 bases. Germline assignment: CDR1 SGHVS and CDR2 FQNEAQ. DNA for the CDR3: TGTGCCACGACCGGACAGGGCGGCGGCTACACCTTC. Translated: CATTGQGGGYTF.

The chain uses TRBV4-2 and TRBJ2-1, with a tentative D call TRBD2 (6 bases). V was pared by 0 bases and J by 15 bases, with 15 bases between. Germline loops: CDR1 LGHNA, CDR2 YNFKEQ. There are 13 residues in the CDR3. The chain's CDR3 is CASSQDRDSGPFF. DNA of the CDR3: TGTGCCAGCAGCCAAGATCGGGACTCAGGGCCGTTCTTC.

The chain recombines TRBV12-5 with TRBJ2-2; D is unclear. Germline V gives CDR1 LGHNT, CDR2 FRNRAP. Trimming cost V 4 bases and J 2 bases, with 5 bases left between them. CDR3 length: 13 amino acids. The DNA for the CDR3 is TGTGCTAGTGGTTCCCTAAACACCGGGGAGCTGTTTTTT. Its translation is CASGSLNTGELFF.

The rearrangement uses TRBV11-3 and TRBJ1-2, with 7 bases that match TRBD1. Per germline, CDR1 SGHNT and CDR2 YENEEA. Trimming removed 3 bases from V and 3 bases from J; junction bases left unmatched: 13. The CDR3 runs to 17 residues. Written as DNA, the CDR3 is TGTGCCAGCAGCTTTCGGAGCGGAAAGGGGGCTGACTATGGCTACACCTTC. Encoded protein: CASSFRSGKGADYGYTF.

The J gene is TRBJ1-2, the V gene TRBV29-1; D might be TRBD1 (6 bases). CDR1 is SQVTM, CDR2 ANQGSEA, per germline. The CDR3 consists of 13 residues. V was shortened by 5 bases and J by 1 base, with 11 bases between the two germline ends. CDR3: CSVRTDYNYGYTF. The CDR3 DNA reads TGCAGCGTTCGGACAGACTATAACTATGGCTACACCTTC.

V and J are TRBV7-7 and TRBJ1-6; 10 nucleotides match TRBD1. Germline values: CDR1 SSHAT, CDR2 FNYEAQ (reference sequence). The CDR3 contains 16 residues. V lost 5 bases, J lost 7 bases, and 8 bases stayed unmatched. The CDR3 protein is CASSHTGQGENSPLHF. The CDR3 bases are TGTGCCAGCAGCCATACCGGACAGGGGGAAAATTCACCCCTCCACTTT.

V usage is TRBV12-3 or TRBV12-4 and J usage is TRBJ1-5, with TRBD1 as a possible D gene (5 bases). CDR3 length: 13 amino acids. Between the trimmed V and J ends, which lost 4 bases and 7 bases, there was a span of 11 bases. CDR3 coding DNA: TGTGCCAGCAGTTATTGGGGGGAACAGCCCCAGCATTTT. This translates into CASSYWGEQPQHF.

The J gene is TRBJ2-2, the V gene TRBV27, with 11 bases matching TRBD2. Germline trimming cut 10 bases from V and 4 bases from J; bases unmatched to any gene: 14. Germline values: CDR1 MNHEY, CDR2 SMNVEV (reference sequence). This CDR3 spans 17 amino acids. The CDR3 loop reads CATKGGSGREFTGELFF. CDR3 sequence (DNA): TGTGCCACCAAGGGGGGTAGCGGGAGGGAATTCACCGGGGAGCTGTTTTTT.

V and J are TRBV7-3 and TRBJ2-5; TRBD1 matches at 11 bases. Germline CDR1 is SGHTA and CDR2 is FQGTGA. There are 15 residues in the CDR3. V lost 4 bases and J lost 5; bases outside the gene matches: 6. The CDR3 DNA follows: TGTGCCAGCAGCTCTCGGACAGGGGGCTGGGAGACCCAGTACTTC. Amino acid sequence: CASSSRTGGWETQYF.

The chain joins TRBV7-3 to TRBJ2-3; D gene uncertain. The CDR3 runs 13 residues. Trimming took off 5 bases at V and 4 bases at J, with 10 bases between the two ends. Germline-derived CDR1 and CDR2 are SGHTA and FQGTGA. In DNA form, the CDR3 reads TGTGCCAGCAGCCGAAACCAGGCAGATACGCAGTATTTT. It codes for CASSRNQADTQYF. The full variable domain, its missing parts supplied by reference TRBV7-3 and TRBJ2-3, is GAGVSQTPSNKVTEKGKYVELRCDPISGHTALYWYRQSLGQGPEFLIYFQGTGAADDSGLPNDRFFAVRPEGSVSTLKIQRTERGDSAVYLCASSRNQADTQYFGPGTRLTVL.

As regards this clone: Other nucleotide sequences in the sample specify the same CDR3. The chain recombines TRBV2 with TRBJ1-5; 11 nucleotides match TRBD1. Trimming took 4 bases from V and 7 from J; bases not matched to a gene: 3. Germline V gene data show CDR1 as SNHLY and CDR2 as FYNNEI. The CDR3 covers 14 residues. This CDR3 reads CASSVGTGGQPQHF. The CDR3 nucleotides read TGTGCCAGCAGTGTTGGGACAGGGGGACAGCCCCAGCATTTT.

The chain recombines TRBV7-2 with TRBJ2-3; 7 bases align to TRBD1. The ends lost 3 bases at V and 1 base at J; junction bases unmatched: 4. The germline V gene encodes CDR1 SGHTA and CDR2 FQGNSA. The CDR3 extends over 15 amino acids. The CDR3, as DNA: TGTGCCAGCAGCTTGGTCGGACAGGGCACAGATACGCAGTATTTT. It specifies CASSLVGQGTDTQYF.